This T cell receptor beta chain stems from a study of regulatory T cells in long-lasting Graves disease. Documented time point: newly diagnosed GD, antithyroid drugs for less than 3 months. Following extraction of RNA from PBMCs, that RNA was used to make the TCR library. Sequencing libraries for TCR beta were prepared with iRepertoire HTBI primers and Arm-PCR of CDR3 regions. TCRdb independently ran MiXCR on the multiplex PCR reads; one entry per CDR3 protein. Among roughly 610,000 distinct CDR3 sequences listed, less than 20% were seen once. This clonotype was detected a few times. Germline CDR1 reads WSHSY; CDR2 reads SAAADI. The CDR3 is made up of 15 amino acids. With 1 base clipped from V and 8 bases from J, the junction kept 10 bases outside the gene matches. A further study also used this sample, focusing on T cells in Graves' hyperthyroidism and ophthalmopathy.

The rearrangement uses TRBV10-2 and TRBJ1-2; 7 nucleotides match TRBD1. Sequenced here: peripheral blood mononuclear cells (PBMCs), sampled at new diagnosis, from a patient treated with antithyroid drugs. This receptor was obtained from a woman aged 30 to 39 with Graves disease. In DNA form, the CDR3 reads TGCGCCAGCAGTGAGTTGGACAGGCCTTCGGGGGGCTACACCTTC. Amino acids: CASSELDRPSGGYTF.